The 21 T cell receptor beta chains given below trace back to one sample, sequenced in a study of Graves' ophthalmopathy and Graves' hyperthyroidism (dated by TCRdb to 2016 to 2018). For sequencing, an Illumina HiSeq 2000 was employed. For repertoire sequencing, the TCR beta CDR3 regions were amplified from RNA transcripts. HTBI primers and the Qiagen OneStep RT-PCR kit were used in a first-round RT-PCR, which was followed by a second-round multiplex PCR, size selection and purification. TCRdb reran the public reads through fastp at Q25 and MiXCR, keeping productive beta chains. Each entry merges the rows of one CDR3 protein and shows their most common DNA and genes. The sample has roughly 1.1 million distinct CDR3 sequences on record, approximately 35% of them singletons. Clones ranked in the top ten supply roughly 11% of the sample. Sequencing used peripheral blood or thyroid tissue (not recorded which). These receptors were taken from an adult man with Graves' hyperthyroidism.

The chain recombines TRBV20-1 with TRBJ2-5; unclear D gene. CDR3 length: 13 amino acids. V lost 0 bases and J lost 11, with 16 bases in between. Germline V gives CDR1 DFQATT, CDR2 SNEGSKA (reference sequence). The CDR3 nucleotides are TGCAGTGCTAGAGAATTAGCAGGATTAGGGCAGTACTTC. Protein product: CSARELAGLGQYF.

V and J are TRBV7-2 and TRBJ1-5, with unresolved D. Looked up from germline, CDR1 is SGHTA and CDR2 is FQGNSA. Trimming shortened V by 2 bases and J by 4 bases, and 12 bases separated the two germline ends. The CDR3 spans 15 residues. The CDR3 coding sequence is TGTGCCAGCAGCTTACAGGTCGTTGAAAATCAGCCCCAGCATTTT. Translating gives CASSLQVVENQPQHF. Drawing the rest from reference TRBV7-2 and TRBJ1-5, the complete variable domain is GAGVSQSPSNKVTEKGKDVELRCDPISGHTALYWYRQSLGQGLEFLIYFQGNSAPDKSGLPSDRFSAERTGGSVSTLTIQRTQQEDSAVYLCASSLQVVENQPQHFGDGTRLSIL.

This clonotype appeared a few times. The genes are TRBV9 and TRBJ1-1; 8 nucleotides match TRBD1. The germline V gene has CDR1 SGDLS and CDR2 YYNGEE. The CDR3 is made up of 17 amino acids. V shed 4 bases and J 0 bases; nucleotides not matched to a gene: 11. CDR3 region: CASSQAGTGILNTEAFF. In nucleotides, the CDR3 is TGTGCCAGCAGCCAAGCCGGGACAGGAATACTGAACACTGAAGCTTTCTTT.

This chain joins TRBV15 and TRBJ2-5, with TRBD2 matching 7 bases. V was pared by 3 bases and J by 8 bases, with 21 bases of the junction left unmatched. The CDR3 loop spans 18 amino acids. CDR1 is LNHNV, CDR2 YYDKDF, per germline (reference sequence). The CDR3 spells CATSSGRGDTAGSGTQYF. CDR3 nucleotides: TGTGCCACCAGCAGTGGGAGGGGCGACACCGCGGGCAGTGGAACCCAGTACTTC. Combining the CDR3 with reference TRBV15 and TRBJ2-5 gives the whole variable domain DAMVIQNPRYQVTQFGKPVTLSCSQTLNHNVMYWYQQKSSQAPKLLFHYYDKDFNNEADTPDNFQSRRPNTSFCFLDIRSPGLGDTAMYLCATSSGRGDTAGSGTQYFGPGTRLLVL.

The V call is TRBV10-3, the J call TRBJ2-7; 11 nucleotides align to TRBD1. The CDR3 contains 14 residues. Trimming took 6 bases from V and 3 from J; bases not matched to a gene: 4. CDR1 ENHRY and CDR2 SYGVKD come from the germline V gene. Written as DNA, the CDR3 is TGTGCCATCAGCAGGGACAGGGGGGTCTACGAGCAGTACTTC. Encoded protein: CAISRDRGVYEQYF.

In this sample, this clonotype turned up a few times. V is TRBV5-1 and J is TRBJ1-2, with 11 nucleotides matching TRBD1. Germline V CDR1 and CDR2: SGHRS, YFSETQ. V trimming: 4 bases; J trimming: 6 bases; junction bases outside the gene matches: 8. The CDR3 contains 15 residues. The CDR3 DNA is TGCGCCAGCAGCACGTTGGACAGGGGGCGGGATGGCTACACCTTC. Its protein is CASSTLDRGRDGYTF.

A note on this clonotype: The CDR3 ends on some other residue instead of the conserved phenylalanine or tryptophan, so this is likely a read error. No DNA is shown, since the ends of the CDR3 on it are uncertain; the CDR3 is the one TCRdb lists. The chain combines TRBV7-2 with TRBJ2-7; the DNA was not used to check the table's D call, TRBD1. Germline CDR1 is SGHTA and CDR2 is FQGNSA. The CDR3 sequence runs 14 residues, both termini included. The CDR3 sequence: CASSPGDRGYEQCL.

The chain recombines TRBV30 with TRBJ1-4; D remains unclear. The germline V gene encodes CDR1 GTSNPN and CDR2 SVGIG (reference sequence). Trimming removed 0 bases at V and 8 bases at J, with 10 bases between. The CDR3 has 13 residues. The CDR3 here is CAWSVLAGEKLFF. CDR3 sequence (DNA): TGTGCCTGGAGTGTACTTGCCGGCGAAAAACTGTTTTTT.

The chain joins TRBV18 to TRBJ2-7; 9 bases line up with TRBD2. J lost 7 bases, V lost 0 bases, and 7 bases had no gene match. The CDR3 sequence is 15 residues long. Germline CDR1 reads KGHSH; CDR2 reads LQKENI. The CDR3 DNA reads TGTGCCAGCTCACCACCCGGCGGGAGGGTGGGGGAGCAGTACTTC. Its translation: CASSPPGGRVGEQYF.

The chain combines TRBV10-3 with TRBJ1-2, with a possible D match to TRBD1 (5 bases). This CDR3 region has 12 residues. V dropped 3 bases and J dropped 6 bases, with 8 bases sitting between them. Per the germline V gene, CDR1 is ENHRY and CDR2 is SYGVKD. The CDR3 DNA reads as TGTGCCATCAGTGACCGGGGGGATGGCTACACCTTC. It translates to CAISDRGDGYTF.

This clonotype came up many times. This sequence joins TRBV7-8 and TRBJ2-5; tentatively, D is TRBD1 (5 bases). Germline V gene lookup returns CDR1 SGHVS and CDR2 FQNEAQ. The germline V and J ends were trimmed by 5 bases and 2 bases, with 24 bases remaining between them. The CDR3 extends over 18 amino acids. CDR3 sequence (DNA): TGTGCCAGCAGCCCAACCACTACCATGCTTCGACAGCAAGAGACCCAGTACTTC. Translation: CASSPTTTMLRQQETQYF.

The genes are TRBV20-1 and TRBJ2-6; possibly TRBD1 for D (6 bases). CDR3 length equals 14 residues. V lost 4 bases to trimming and J lost 2 bases, with 9 bases between them. Per the germline V gene, CDR1 is DFQATT and CDR2 is SNEGSKA (reference sequence). The CDR3 nucleotides are TGCAGTGCTATACGGGACACTGGGGCCAACGTCCTGACTTTC. Encoded protein: CSAIRDTGANVLTF.

The chain links TRBV7-9 to TRBJ1-1, with a tentative D call TRBD1 (5 bases). The ends were cut back, 5 bases at V and 6 bases at J, with 16 bases in the middle. The CDR3 length is 14 residues. CDR1 SEHNR and CDR2 FQNEAQ come from the germline V gene (reference sequence). The DNA for the CDR3 is TGTGCCAGCAGCGACCTCGACAGTCAAGCTGAAGCTTTCTTT. Protein product: CASSDLDSQAEAFF.

Regarding this clonotype: A much larger clonotype is one base distant, so this may be a read error. The chain couples TRBV9 to TRBJ1-1; D is possibly TRBD1 (5 bases). The CDR3 has 13 residues. Trimming pared 2 bases from V and 5 bases from J, leaving 10 bases between. Germline V gene lookup returns CDR1 SGDLS and CDR2 YYNGEE. CDR3 coding DNA: TGTGCCAGCAGCGTGGGGGTTAAGACTGAAGCTTTCTTT. Amino acids: CASSVGVKTEAFF.

This clonotype was counted many times. V and J are TRBV10-2 and TRBJ1-5, with unresolved D. The CDR3 extends over 12 amino acids. V dropped 2 bases and J dropped 6 bases, with 5 bases sitting between them. CDR1 and CDR2 (germline): WSHSY, SAAADI. The CDR3 is CASSEGFQPQHF. For the CDR3, the DNA is TGCGCCAGCAGTGAGGGATTTCAGCCCCAGCATTTT.

J is TRBJ1-5 and V is TRBV6-5; D not resolved. Germline V gene sequence: CDR1 MNHEY, CDR2 SVGAGI. The V end lost 6 bases, the J end lost 3 bases, and 15 bases lay between the germline ends. The CDR3 is 15 residues long. The CDR3 nucleotides read TGTGCCAGCAGACCTCCGAGACGGGTCAATCAGCCCCAGCATTTT. This sequence encodes CASRPPRRVNQPQHF.

The chain couples TRBV20-1 to TRBJ2-5; D is possibly TRBD1 (5 bases). V shed 5 bases and J shed 3 bases, with 13 bases lying between them. CDR1 and CDR2 (germline): DFQATT, SNEGSKA (reference sequence). The CDR3 runs to 13 residues. The CDR3: CSAAKPTEETQYF. In nucleotides, the CDR3 is TGCAGTGCTGCAAAGCCGACAGAAGAGACCCAGTACTTC.

V and J are TRBV20-1 and TRBJ2-5; TRBD1 agrees at 8 bases. V dropped 5 bases and J dropped 5; count of bases not matched to a gene: 4. The CDR3 loop spans 12 amino acids. Germline V gene sequence: CDR1 DFQATT, CDR2 SNEGSKA (reference sequence). CDR3 bases: TGCAGTGCTGCGGACAGGGCCGAGACCCAGTACTTC. Its translation: CSAADRAETQYF.

Turning to this clonotype: This could be a read error, since a much larger clone is one nucleotide away. The chain couples TRBV11-2 to TRBJ1-5; 7 bases line up with TRBD1. This CDR3 region has 14 residues. Germline-derived CDR1 and CDR2 are SGHAT and FQNNGV. V dropped 6 bases and J dropped 6; count of bases not matched to a gene: 8. This chain's CDR3 is CASSQGGGSQPQHF. The CDR3 bases are TGTGCCAGCAGTCAAGGAGGGGGCAGTCAGCCCCAGCATTTT.

J is TRBJ2-7 and V is TRBV20-1, with D uncertain. The CDR3 is made up of 12 amino acids. CDR1 DFQATT and CDR2 SNEGSKA come from the germline V gene (reference sequence). The ends were cut back, 2 bases at V and 2 bases at J, with 7 bases in the middle. DNA for the CDR3: TGCAGTGCTAGAAAAATTACCTACGAGCAGTACTTC. This sequence encodes CSARKITYEQYF.

This clonotype was observed many times. The J gene is TRBJ2-2, the V gene TRBV20-1, with D possibly matching TRBD2 (7 bases). CDR3 size: 15 residues. Germline V gene lookup returns CDR1 DFQATT and CDR2 SNEGSKA (reference sequence). V was shortened by 0 bases and J by 5 bases, with 13 bases between the two germline ends. Here the CDR3 DNA reads TGCAGTGCTAGAGAGGGGGGGCCACGTACCGGGGAGCTGTTTTTT. Its translation: CSAREGGPRTGELFF.